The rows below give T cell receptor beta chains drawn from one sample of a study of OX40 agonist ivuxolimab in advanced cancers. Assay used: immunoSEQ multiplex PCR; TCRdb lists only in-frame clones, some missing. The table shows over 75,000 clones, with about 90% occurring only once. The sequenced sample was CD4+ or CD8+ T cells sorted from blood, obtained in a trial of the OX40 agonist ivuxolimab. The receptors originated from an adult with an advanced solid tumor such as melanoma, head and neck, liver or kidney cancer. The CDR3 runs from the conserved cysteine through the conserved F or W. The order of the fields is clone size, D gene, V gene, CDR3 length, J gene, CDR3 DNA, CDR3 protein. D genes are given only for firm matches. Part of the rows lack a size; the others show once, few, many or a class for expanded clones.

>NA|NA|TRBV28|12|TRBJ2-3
TGTGCCAGCAGTTTATGGGTCGACACGCAGTATTTT
CASSLWVDTQYF
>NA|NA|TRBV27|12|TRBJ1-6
TGTGCCAGCAGTTTATCCTATTCACCCCTCCACTTT
CASSLSYSPLHF
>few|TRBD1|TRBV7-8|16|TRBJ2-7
TGTGCCAGCAGCTTACTGGCGGGGACAGGGTCCCACGAGCAGTACTTC
CASSLLAGTGSHEQYF
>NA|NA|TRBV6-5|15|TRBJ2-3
TGTGCCAGCAGCTTACGGGGGTTATTGACAGATACGCAGTATTTT
CASSLRGLLTDTQYF
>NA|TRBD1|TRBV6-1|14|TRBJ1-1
TGTGCCAGCAACCGGGACAGGGGGAACACTGAAGCTTTCTTT
CASNRDRGNTEAFF
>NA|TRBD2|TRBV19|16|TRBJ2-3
TGTGCCAGTAGTGATAGCGGGAGAGGCCCCACAGATACGCAGTATTTT
CASSDSGRGPTDTQYF
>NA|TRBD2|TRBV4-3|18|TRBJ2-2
TGCGCCAGCAGCCCCGGACTAGCGGGAGGGACGAACACCGGGGAGCTGTTTTTT
CASSPGLAGGTNTGELFF
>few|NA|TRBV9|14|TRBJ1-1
TGTGCCAGCAGCGTAGTTCCACTGAACACTGAAGCTTTCTTT
CASSVVPLNTEAFF
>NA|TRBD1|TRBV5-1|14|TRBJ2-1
TGCGCCAGCAGCGCGGGACAGGGTGGTGGGGAGCAGTTCTTC
CASSAGQGGGEQFF
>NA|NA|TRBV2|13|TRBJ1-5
TGTGCCAGCAGTGAGCAGGCGAAACAGCCCCAGCATTTT
CASSEQAKQPQHF
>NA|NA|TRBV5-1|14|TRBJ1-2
TGCGCCAGCAGCTTGGATCCAGGGAGATATGGCTACACCTTC
CASSLDPGRYGYTF
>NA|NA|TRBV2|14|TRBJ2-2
TGTGCCAGCAGCCCCGGAACGAACACCGGGGAGCTGTTTTTT
CASSPGTNTGELFF
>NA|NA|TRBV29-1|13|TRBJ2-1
TGCAGCGTTGATCCCCGAACCAACAATGAGCAGTTCTTC
CSVDPRTNNEQFF
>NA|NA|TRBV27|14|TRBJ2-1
TGTGCCAGCAGTCCCGGAGGCGGCCCCATGGAGCAGTTCTTC
CASSPGGGPMEQFF
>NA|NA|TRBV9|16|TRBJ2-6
TGTGCCAGCAGCGTAGAATTAGGAACTGGGGCCAACGTCCTGACTTTC
CASSVELGTGANVLTF
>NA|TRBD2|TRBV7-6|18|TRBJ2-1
TGTGCCAGCAGCTTAGTAGCGGGAGCCCCGAGCTCCTACAATGAGCAGTTCTTC
CASSLVAGAPSSYNEQFF
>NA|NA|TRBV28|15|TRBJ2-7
TGTGCCAGCACCGCCGACAGGCCAAGCTCCTACGAGCAGTACTTC
CASTADRPSSYEQYF
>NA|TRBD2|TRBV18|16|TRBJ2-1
TGTGCCAGCTCACAACTGACTAGCGGGAGATCCAATGAGCAGTTCTTC
CASSQLTSGRSNEQFF
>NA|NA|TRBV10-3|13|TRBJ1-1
TGTGCCATCAGTCCGAATCAGGACACTGAAGCTTTCTTT
CAISPNQDTEAFF
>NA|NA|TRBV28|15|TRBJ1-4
TGTGCCAGCAGTTTGCCCGGGGCTGGTGGTGAAAAACTGTTTTTT
CASSLPGAGGEKLFF
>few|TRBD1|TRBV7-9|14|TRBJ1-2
TGTGCCAGCAGCTTAGTAGACAGGGTCTATGGCTACACCTTC
CASSLVDRVYGYTF
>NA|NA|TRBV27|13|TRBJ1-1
TGTGCCAGCAGTCCTACTCTACAGGGTAGGGCTTTCTTT
CASSPTLQGRAFF
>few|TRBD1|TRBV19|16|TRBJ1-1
TGTGCCAGTAGTACTCTAACAGGGGGCGGAGGCACTGAAGCTTTCTTT
CASSTLTGGGGTEAFF
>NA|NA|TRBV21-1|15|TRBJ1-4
TGTGCCAGCAGCACACGGACCGGCGGGGGAGAAAAACTGTTTTTT
CASSTRTGGGEKLFF
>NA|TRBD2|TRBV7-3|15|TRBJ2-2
TGTGCCAGCAGCGCCCGACTAGCAGGCACCGGGGAGCTGTTTTTT
CASSARLAGTGELFF
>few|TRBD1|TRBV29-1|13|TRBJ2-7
TGCAGCGTTGAAGTCGGACAGGGCGACGAGCAGTACTTC
CSVEVGQGDEQYF
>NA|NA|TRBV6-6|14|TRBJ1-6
TGTGCCAGCAGCCCGGGACCGCTTAATTCACCCCTCCACTTT
CASSPGPLNSPLHF
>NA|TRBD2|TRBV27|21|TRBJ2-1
TGTGCCAGCAGTTTAGGGACTAGCGGGAGAGGAGGGTGGGGTACGGGCAATGAGCAGTTCTTC
CASSLGTSGRGGWGTGNEQFF
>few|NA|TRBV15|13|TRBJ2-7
TGTGCCACCAGCAGGTTCGGGGTATACGAGCAGTACTTC
CATSRFGVYEQYF
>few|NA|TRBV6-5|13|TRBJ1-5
TGTGCCAGCAGTTACTCGGACGATCAGCCCCAGCATTTT
CASSYSDDQPQHF
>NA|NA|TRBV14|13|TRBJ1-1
TGTGCCAGCAGCCAAGATAGGTTGACTGAAGCTTTCTTT
CASSQDRLTEAFF
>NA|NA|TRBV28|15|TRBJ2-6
TGTGCCAGCAGTTCTGCAGGTTCTGGGGCCAACGTCCTGACTTTC
CASSSAGSGANVLTF